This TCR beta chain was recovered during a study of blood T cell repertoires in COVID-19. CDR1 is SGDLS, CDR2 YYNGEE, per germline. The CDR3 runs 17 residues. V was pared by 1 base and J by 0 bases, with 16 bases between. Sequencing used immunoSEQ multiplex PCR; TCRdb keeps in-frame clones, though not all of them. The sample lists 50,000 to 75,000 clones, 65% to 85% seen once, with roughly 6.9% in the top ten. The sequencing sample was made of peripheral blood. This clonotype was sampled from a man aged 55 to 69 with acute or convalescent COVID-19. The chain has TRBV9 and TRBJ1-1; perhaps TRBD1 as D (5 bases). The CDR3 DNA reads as TGTGCCAGCAGCGTACTCGGGGGGAATGGTATGAACACTGAAGCTTTCTTT. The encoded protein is CASSVLGGNGMNTEAFF.